The 25 T cell receptor beta chains below come from one sample, sequenced in a study of CD8 T cells in Susac syndrome. Random hexamers were used to reverse transcribe an amount of roughly 0.45 to 1 ug RNA. TCRdb recomputed calls from the immunoSEQ multiplex PCR reads with MiXCR, one row per CDR3 protein. Among about 240,000 distinct CDR3 sequences listed, 90% to 97% were seen once. Source material: CD4+ T cells from PBMCs. These receptors originate from a human donor with Susac syndrome.

The chain couples TRBV6-2 or TRBV6-3 to TRBJ2-6, with D hard to call. This CDR3 spans 14 amino acids. The V and J ends lost 8 bases and 1 base respectively, with 9 bases between them. Germline V CDR1 and CDR2: MNHEY, SVGEGT. This CDR3 is CASCLMSGANVLTF. CDR3 coding DNA: TGTGCCAGCTGCCTCATGTCTGGGGCCAACGTCCTGACTTTC.

The rearrangement joins TRBV6-6 to TRBJ2-5; 7 bases fit TRBD2. This CDR3 spans 14 amino acids. The trim removed 5 bases at V and 5 bases at J, leaving 8 bases unmatched. Germline CDR1 MNHNY, CDR2 SVGAGI (reference sequence). The DNA for the CDR3 is TGTGCCAGCAGTCCGACTACTAGCGCCGAGACCCAGTACTTC. As protein: CASSPTTSAETQYF.

The V call is TRBV29-1, the J call TRBJ1-1, with a tentative D call TRBD1 (6 bases). Germline CDR1 and CDR2: SQVTM and ANQGSEA. The ends were cut back, 4 bases at V and 0 bases at J, with 9 bases in the middle. The CDR3 has 13 amino acids. The DNA for the CDR3 is TGCAGCGTTGCGACAGGACTGAACACTGAAGCTTTCTTT. Protein product: CSVATGLNTEAFF.

The rearrangement joins TRBV28 to TRBJ2-1; TRBD1 matches 7 bases. Trimming at V came to 6 bases and at J to 4 bases, leaving 3 bases not matched to a gene. Germline lookup yields CDR1 MDHEN and CDR2 SYDVKM. CDR3 length: 13 residues. In nucleotides, the CDR3 is TGTGCCAGCAGCTCGGGACAGTACAATGAGCAGTTCTTC. Its translation: CASSSGQYNEQFF.

The count of this clonotype is one. Here the CDR3 reads CASSESGQAGNTIYF. DNA for the CDR3: TGTGCCAGCAGTGAGAGCGGACAGGCTGGAAACACCATATATTTT. The chain uses TRBV25-1 and TRBJ1-3, with 7 bases aligning to TRBD1. With 3 bases clipped from V and 2 bases from J, the junction kept 4 bases outside the gene matches. This CDR3 region has 15 residues. Germline-derived CDR1 and CDR2 are MGHDK and SYGVNS.

The rearrangement links TRBV20-1 to TRBJ2-1, with D hard to call. The CDR3 contains 13 residues. V was pared by 3 bases and J by 4 bases, with 10 bases between. The germline V gene has CDR1 DFQATT and CDR2 SNEGSKA (reference sequence). Here the CDR3 DNA reads TGCAGTGCTAGGAGGTCTCCATACAATGAGCAGTTCTTC. Its protein is CSARRSPYNEQFF.

The V call is TRBV30, the J call TRBJ1-5; no definite D call. The V gene's germline CDR1 is GTSNPN and CDR2 SVGIG (reference sequence). Trimming took 3 bases from V and 3 from J, leaving 15 bases between them. This CDR3 is 15 amino acids long. CDR3 nucleotides: TGTGCCTGGAGGGAAACAGCCTTTCCCAATCAGCCCCAGCATTTT. Amino acid sequence: CAWRETAFPNQPQHF.

The chain uses TRBV7-2 and TRBJ2-7; a weak D match, TRBD2 (6 bases). This CDR3 region has 14 residues. The V gene's germline CDR1 is SGHTA and CDR2 FQGNSA. Trimming took 1 base from V and 7 from J, leaving 14 bases between them. The CDR3 protein is CASSLERTRGEQYF. The CDR3 DNA reads TGTGCCAGCAGCTTAGAGAGGACCCGGGGGGAGCAGTACTTC.

This clonotype was recorded once. V usage is TRBV4-2 and J usage is TRBJ2-1; 7 bases agree with TRBD2. The CDR3 contains 17 residues. CDR1 and CDR2 (germline): LGHNA, YNFKEQ. Germline trimming cut 4 bases from V and 4 bases from J; bases unmatched to any gene: 13. For the CDR3, the DNA is TGTGCCAGCAGCCCGAGTACGGCTAGCGGACTGTACAATGAGCAGTTCTTC. Translating gives CASSPSTASGLYNEQFF.

This clonotype was observed a few times. This chain connects TRBV5-1 to TRBJ1-2, with 9 bases fitting TRBD1. V lost 4 bases to trimming and J lost 8 bases; unmatched junction nucleotides: 6. Germline values: CDR1 SGHRS, CDR2 YFSETQ. The CDR3 loop spans 13 amino acids. The CDR3 bases are TGCGCCAGCAGCCCGGGACAGGGCAGCGGCTACACCTTC. It is translated as CASSPGQGSGYTF. The complete variable domain, with remaining parts taken from reference TRBV5-1 and TRBJ1-2, reads KAGVTQTPRYLIKTRGQQVTLSCSPISGHRSVSWYQQTPGQGLQFLFEYFSETQRNKGNFPGRFSGRQFSNSRSEMNVSTLELGDSALYLCASSPGQGSGYTFGSGTRLTVV.

V usage is TRBV10-3 and J usage is TRBJ2-1; D perhaps matches TRBD2 (5 bases). Germline assignment: CDR1 ENHRY and CDR2 SYGVKD. Trimming shortened V by 9 bases and J by 7 bases, and 19 bases separated the two germline ends. The CDR3 runs to 14 residues. The CDR3 bases are TGTGCCATTCTAACTATCCCCGGGGATAATGAGCAGTTCTTC. This translates into CAILTIPGDNEQFF.

The table lists this clonotype with a count of one. V and J are TRBV14 and TRBJ2-5; 8 bases are a match to TRBD1. V shed 1 base, J shed 4 bases, and the junction held 8 bases outside the gene matches. CDR3 length: 16 residues. Germline V gene data show CDR1 as SGHDN and CDR2 as FVKESK. CDR3: CASSQAMNTGGETQYF. CDR3 DNA sequence: TGTGCCAGCAGCCAAGCAATGAACACAGGGGGAGAGACCCAGTACTTC. Based on the CDR3 plus reference TRBV14 and TRBJ2-5, the full variable domain is EAGVTQFPSHSVIEKGQTVTLRCDPISGHDNLYWYRRVMGKEIKFLLHFVKESKQDESGMPNNRFLAERTGGTYSTLKVQPAELEDSGVYFCASSQAMNTGGETQYFGPGTRLLVL.

This CDR3 is CASSQDFGDRGVKAKNIQYF. DNA of the CDR3: TGTGCCAGCAGCCAAGATTTCGGGGACAGGGGTGTCAAAGCCAAAAACATTCAGTACTTC. J is TRBJ2-4 and V is TRBV14; 10 positions agree with TRBD1. The J segment lost 0 bases and the V segment lost 0 bases, leaving 11 bases of the junction unmatched. CDR1 SGHDN and CDR2 FVKESK come from the germline V gene. The CDR3 is 20 residues long.

The chain links TRBV27 to TRBJ2-1, with TRBD2 identical over 14 bases. Losses at the gene ends were 6 bases for V and 4 bases for J; bases not matched to a gene: 11. Germline V gene data show CDR1 as MNHEY and CDR2 as SMNVEV (reference sequence). The CDR3 is 18 residues long. CDR3 DNA: TGTGCCAGCAGCAGGGGACTAGCGGGAGCCCTGGGTTACAATGAGCAGTTCTTC. Amino acids: CASSRGLAGALGYNEQFF.

The chain links TRBV3-1 to TRBJ2-1, with no clear D. Looked up from germline, CDR1 is LGHDT and CDR2 is YNNKEL (reference sequence). Trimming stripped 1 base from V and 7 bases from J, with 5 bases between. The CDR3 is made up of 12 amino acids. CDR3 loop: CASSQVDNEQFF. The CDR3 nucleotides read TGTGCCAGCAGCCAAGTGGATAATGAGCAGTTCTTC.

Comments on this clonotype: Germline is not matched at one junction end, which may reflect a read error. The rearrangement links TRBV20-1 to TRBJ2-1; D tentatively reads TRBD1 or TRBD2 (5 bases each). Germline V gene data show CDR1 as DFQATT and CDR2 as SNEGSKA (reference sequence). The CDR3 length is 13 residues. The CDR3 nucleotides read TGCAGTGCCAGAGGAGGCTCAGGGAATGAGCAGTTCTTC. It yields the protein CSARGGSGNEQFF.

This chain uses TRBV5-6 with TRBJ1-1, with D possibly being TRBD1 (5 bases). Trimming stripped 5 bases from V and 4 bases from J, with 18 bases between. Germline V lookup: CDR1 SGHDT, CDR2 YYEEEE. This CDR3 has 15 residues. The CDR3 bases are TGTGCCAGCAGTTTGCTATATGTGGGGGGCACTGAAGCTTTCTTT. The encoded protein is CASSLLYVGGTEAFF.

The chain recombines TRBV21-1 with TRBJ2-2. TRBV21-1 is designated a pseudogene. The CDR3 consists of 13 residues. CDR3 sequence (DNA): TGTGCCAGCAGCAAAAGGCAGGCCGGGGAGCTGTTTTTT. Its protein product is CASSKRQAGELFF.

This chain links TRBV5-1 with TRBJ2-5; weak D call: TRBD1 (6 bases). Germline lookup yields CDR1 SGHRS and CDR2 YFSETQ. V was clipped by 5 bases and J by 5 bases, with 19 bases between them. The CDR3 contains 15 residues. This CDR3 reads CASSYTTDSHETQYF. The CDR3 DNA reads as TGCGCCAGCAGTTACACAACGGACAGCCACGAGACCCAGTACTTC.

The V gene is TRBV24-1, the J gene TRBJ2-1, with 8 bases matching TRBD2. The junction had 11 bases not matched to a gene; V was cut back by 4 bases and J by 7 bases. Germline assignment: CDR1 KGHDR and CDR2 SFDVKD. The CDR3 has 16 amino acids. CDR3 DNA: TGTGCCACCAGTGAGGTTAGCGGGATAGGCTGGAATGAGCAGTTCTTC. Its protein is CATSEVSGIGWNEQFF.

The V and J genes are TRBV29-1 and TRBJ1-1, with D tentatively TRBD1 (6 bases). Deletions cut 2 bases from V and 3 bases from J, with 10 bases between. This CDR3 is built from 13 residues. CDR1 is SQVTM, CDR2 ANQGSEA, per germline. CDR3 sequence: CSVESTGHTEAFF. The CDR3 coding sequence is TGCAGCGTTGAATCGACAGGCCACACTGAAGCTTTCTTT.

This sequence joins TRBV30 and TRBJ1-5, with D unresolved. V shed 4 bases and J shed 1 base, with 8 bases lying between them. The CDR3 is made up of 13 amino acids. Germline lookup yields CDR1 GTSNPN and CDR2 SVGIG (reference sequence). In DNA, the CDR3 is TGTGCCTGGAACGCACGGAGCAATCAGCCCCAGCATTTT. It specifies CAWNARSNQPQHF.

The gene calls are TRBV29-1 and TRBJ1-1, with D possibly TRBD1 on 5 matching bases. The CDR3 contains 11 residues. The V end was cut by 6 bases, the J end by 6 bases, with 11 bases between. CDR1 and CDR2 from the germline V gene are SQVTM and ANQGSEA. The CDR3 protein is CSVDTDAEAFF. The CDR3 DNA sequence: TGCAGCGTGGACACGGACGCTGAAGCTTTCTTT.

The chain joins TRBV7-3 to TRBJ2-7; D possibly matches TRBD1 or TRBD2 (5 bases each). Germline-derived CDR1 and CDR2 are SGHTA and FQGTGA. There are 14 residues in the CDR3. V was shortened by 10 bases and J by 0 bases, with 16 bases between the two germline ends. The CDR3 is CATKSGPSSYEQYF. Here the CDR3 DNA reads TGTGCCACCAAGTCGGGGCCGAGCTCCTACGAGCAGTACTTC. Full variable domain (remainder filled in from reference TRBV7-3 and TRBJ2-7): GAGVSQTPSNKVTEKGKYVELRCDPISGHTALYWYRQSLGQGPEFLIYFQGTGAADDSGLPNDRFFAVRPEGSVSTLKIQRTERGDSAVYLCATKSGPSSYEQYFGPGTRLTVT.

The chain uses TRBV28 and TRBJ1-5; 8 bases agree with TRBD1. This CDR3 spans 15 amino acids. Germline V CDR1 and CDR2: MDHEN, SYDVKM. V shed 6 bases and J 2 bases; nucleotides not matched to a gene: 6. The CDR3 region is CASSLPGQGNQPQHF. For the CDR3, the DNA is TGTGCCAGCAGCCTGCCGGGACAGGGCAATCAGCCCCAGCATTTT.